This passage covers 32 T cell receptor beta chains from one sample sequenced in a study of beta chain features in type 1 diabetes. TCRB transcripts that were expressed got sequenced, as all of the isolated RNA had been reverse transcribed. Here immunoSEQ multiplex PCR was the method, and the copy in TCRdb shows in-frame clones only, minus some. Of under 300,000 clones listed, roughly 17% are singletons. General study findings and limits: The study found moderately but significantly shorter TCRB CDR3s in all four CD4+ subsets of Type 1 diabetes patients.

The antigens for these receptors are not known. The specimen sequenced was naive CD4+ T cells from blood. These TCRs come from a man aged 25 to 40 with type 1 diabetes.

CDR3 bases: TGTGCCTGCAACGGGCCGCGGGACATTCAGTACTTC. As protein: CACNGPRDIQYF. The chain carries TRBV30 and TRBJ2-4; TRBD2 is a possible D gene (5 bases). Germline lookup yields CDR1 GTSNPN and CDR2 SVGIG (reference sequence). V lost 6 bases and J 8 bases, leaving 14 bases between the germline ends. CDR3 length: 12 amino acids.

This clone was counted a few times. Other DNA sequences in this specimen translate into the identical CDR3. The chain links TRBV7-9 to TRBJ2-7; D is ambiguous. The germline gives CDR1 SEHNR, CDR2 FQNEAQ (reference sequence). There are 13 residues in the CDR3. V shed 2 bases and J shed 1 base, with 6 bases lying between them. The CDR3 sequence is CASSLLGSYEQYF. Here the CDR3 DNA reads TGTGCCAGCAGCTTACTAGGGTCCTACGAGCAGTACTTC.

Details on this clone: Other DNA sequences in the same sample also yield this CDR3. V is TRBV27 and J is TRBJ2-1; 10 bases fit TRBD2. Germline V CDR1 and CDR2: MNHEY, SMNVEV (reference sequence). The V and J ends lost 4 bases and 3 bases, in that order; junction bases with no gene match: 3. The CDR3 consists of 15 residues. This CDR3 reads CASSSRTSGYNEQFF. CDR3 DNA sequence: TGTGCCAGCAGTTCACGGACTAGCGGCTACAATGAGCAGTTCTTC.

This clone turned up a few times. The rearrangement joins TRBV28 to TRBJ2-4; TRBD1 matches 10 bases. The CDR3 length is 14 residues. Germline V gene data show CDR1 as MDHEN and CDR2 as SYDVKM. The V gene end was trimmed by 4 bases and the J gene end by 12 bases; junction bases not matched to a gene: 9. CDR3 amino acids: CASSSPGTGDTQYF. The CDR3 coding sequence is TGTGCCAGCAGTTCACCCGGGACAGGGGATACTCAGTACTTC.

This clone was counted between two and nine times. The chain couples TRBV29-1 to TRBJ2-7; 14 nucleotides agree with TRBD2. Germline V gene data show CDR1 as SQVTM and CDR2 as ANQGSEA. The CDR3 covers 13 residues. Losses at the gene ends were 7 bases for V and 12 bases for J; bases not matched to a gene: 11. The CDR3 coding sequence is TGCAGCGCCCGGGGACTAGCGGGAGCATCGATGTACTTC. Amino acid sequence: CSARGLAGASMYF.

A remark on this clone: This specimen includes other DNA sequences encoding the same CDR3. The chain carries TRBV7-2 and TRBJ2-3; the D is unclear. Germline V gene lookup returns CDR1 SGHTA and CDR2 FQGNSA. Trimming cost V 4 bases and J 4 bases, with 6 bases left between them. The CDR3 contains 12 residues. Here the CDR3 DNA reads TGTGCCAGCAGCTCATTACCAGATACGCAGTATTTT. Translation gives CASSSLPDTQYF.

In this sample, this clone turned up a few times. This rearrangement joins TRBV25-1 to TRBJ1-3; D gene unclear. V was shortened by 5 bases and J by 4 bases, with 6 bases between the two germline ends. The CDR3 consists of 12 residues. Germline values: CDR1 MGHDK, CDR2 SYGVNS. The CDR3, as DNA: TGTGCCAGCAGTTCGCCCGGAAACACCATATATTTT. It translates to CASSSPGNTIYF.

The V call is TRBV29-1, the J call TRBJ1-4; D unclear. The CDR3 spans 12 residues. The germline V gene encodes CDR1 SQVTM and CDR2 ANQGSEA. The V and J ends lost 2 bases and 7 bases respectively, with 8 bases between them. The CDR3 here is CSVEIRSEKLFF. CDR3 DNA: TGCAGCGTTGAAATCCGAAGTGAAAAACTGTTTTTT.

This clone occurred once. The rearrangement joins TRBV7-2 to TRBJ1-1; D not resolved. Trimming shortened V by 5 bases and J by 3 bases, and 7 bases separated the two germline ends. CDR3 length equals 12 residues. CDR1 is SGHTA and CDR2 is FQGNSA in the germline V gene. As DNA, the CDR3 is TGTGCCAGCAGCATGCTATACACTGAAGCTTTCTTT. It encodes CASSMLYTEAFF.

This clone has just a few counts. The rearrangement links TRBV9 to TRBJ1-2, with 7 bases aligning to TRBD1. The CDR3 totals 16 residues. V lost 4 bases, J lost 8 bases, and 17 bases stayed unmatched. The germline V gene has CDR1 SGDLS and CDR2 YYNGEE. The CDR3 DNA reads TGTGCCAGCAGCCCAGCTGGGTCAGGGGGAGTTTTCGGCTACACCTTC. This encodes CASSPAGSGGVFGYTF. The full variable domain, completed using reference TRBV9 and TRBJ1-2, is DSGVTQTPKHLITATGQRVTLRCSPRSGDLSVYWYQQSLDQGLQFLIQYYNGEERAKGNILERFSAQQFPDLHSELNLSSLELGDSALYFCASSPAGSGGVFGYTFGSGTRLTVV.

This clone was recorded once. This chain joins TRBV30 and TRBJ2-1; 8 bases are a match to TRBD2. This CDR3 comprises 15 residues. V lost 5 bases to trimming and J lost 3 bases; unmatched junction nucleotides: 9. Per the germline V gene, CDR1 is GTSNPN and CDR2 is SVGIG (reference sequence). CDR3 residues: CAWGKSGSDYNEQFF. The CDR3 DNA sequence: TGTGCCTGGGGGAAGAGCGGGAGTGACTACAATGAGCAGTTCTTC. Drawing the rest from reference TRBV30 and TRBJ2-1, the complete variable domain is SQTIHQWPATLVQPVGSPLSLECTVEGTSNPNLYWYRQAAGRGLQLLFYSVGIGQISSEVPQNLSASRPQDRQFILSSKKLLLSDSGFYLCAWGKSGSDYNEQFFGPGTRLTVL.

This clone turned up a few times. Additional DNA sequences in this sample encode the identical CDR3. The V gene is TRBV30, the J gene TRBJ1-1; D not resolved. CDR3 length equals 11 residues. Germline V gene lookup returns CDR1 GTSNPN and CDR2 SVGIG (reference sequence). V dropped 3 bases and J dropped 2 bases, with 4 bases sitting between them. CDR3 region: CAWSLNTEAFF. CDR3 bases: TGTGCCTGGAGCCTAAACACTGAAGCTTTCTTT.

The table lists this clone with a few counts. This sequence joins TRBV4-1 and TRBJ1-3; possible D gene TRBD1, 6 bases. Trimming cost V 4 bases and J 2 bases, with 9 bases left between them. This CDR3 is 14 amino acids long. The germline V gene encodes CDR1 MGHRA and CDR2 YSYEKL. The chain's CDR3 is CASSLRTAGNTIYF. The CDR3, as DNA: TGCGCCAGCAGCCTTCGGACAGCTGGAAACACCATATATTTT.

The chain combines TRBV25-1 with TRBJ2-7, with 8 bases that match TRBD2. The V gene's germline CDR1 is MGHDK and CDR2 SYGVNS. CDR3 length: 14 amino acids. J was trimmed by 2 bases and V by 5 bases; bases with no gene match: 5. For the CDR3, the DNA is TGTGCCAGCAGTTCCCTAGCGGGCCCCTACGAGCAGTACTTC. Translation: CASSSLAGPYEQYF.

The rearrangement links TRBV5-4 to TRBJ2-5, with 7 bases aligning to TRBD2. Germline-derived CDR1 and CDR2 are SGHNT and YYREEE (reference sequence). This CDR3 has 14 residues. With V trimmed by 6 bases and J by 1 base, 6 bases remained unmatched. The CDR3 DNA reads as TGTGCCAGCACCCCCTGGGGGGGCCAAGAGACCCAGTACTTC. Its protein product is CASTPWGGQETQYF.

This clone was detected a few times. The chain recombines TRBV28 with TRBJ2-2; TRBD1 agrees at 7 bases. Per germline, CDR1 MDHEN and CDR2 SYDVKM. J gave up 4 bases and V 3 bases, and 5 bases lay outside the gene matches. The CDR3 consists of 15 residues. The CDR3 is CASSLGQLPTGELFF. The DNA of the CDR3 is TGTGCCAGCAGTTTGGGACAGTTACCCACCGGGGAGCTGTTTTTT.

This clone has just a few counts. This chain uses TRBV27 with TRBJ2-2, with TRBD1 matching 9 bases. Germline loops: CDR1 MNHEY, CDR2 SMNVEV (reference sequence). The length of the CDR3 is 16 residues. V lost 3 bases, J lost 5 bases, and 7 bases stayed unmatched. The CDR3 DNA reads TGTGCCAGCAGTTTCCGGACAGGGGTTGCGACCGGGGAGCTGTTTTTT. This codes for CASSFRTGVATGELFF.

This clone was recorded a few times. The chain recombines TRBV9 with TRBJ2-7; D may match TRBD1 or TRBD2 (6 bases each). CDR1 is SGDLS and CDR2 is YYNGEE in the germline V gene. The V end lost 4 bases, the J end lost 2 bases, and 22 bases lay between the germline ends. The CDR3 consists of 17 residues. CDR3 residues: CASSSRASGDSTYEQYF. In DNA, the CDR3 is TGTGCCAGCAGCAGTAGGGCTTCAGGGGACTCGACCTACGAGCAGTACTTC.

The chain joins TRBV7-9 to TRBJ2-4; 7 nucleotides line up with TRBD1. The junction had 3 bases not matched to a gene; V was cut back by 5 bases and J by 5 bases. Per the germline V gene, CDR1 is SEHNR and CDR2 is FQNEAQ (reference sequence). The CDR3 is made up of 13 amino acids. This CDR3 is CASSLGQQNIQYF. The CDR3, as DNA: TGTGCCAGCAGCCTGGGACAGCAAAACATTCAGTACTTC.

This clone turned up a few times. V and J are TRBV6-1 and TRBJ2-1; TRBD2 might be the D (6 bases). V was clipped by 10 bases and J by 4 bases, with 14 bases between them. CDR1 is MNHNS and CDR2 is SASEGT in the germline V gene. This CDR3 comprises 13 residues. Here the CDR3 reads CAISEGRYNEQFF. In DNA form, the CDR3 reads TGTGCCATCTCGGAGGGCCGGTACAATGAGCAGTTCTTC.

The V and J genes are TRBV2 and TRBJ2-3; TRBD1 agrees at 9 bases. In germline, CDR1 is SNHLY, CDR2 FYNNEI. J was trimmed by 5 bases and V by 3 bases; bases with no gene match: 3. The CDR3 has 14 residues. The CDR3 DNA reads as TGTGCCAGCAGTGAGGACAGGGGTGAAGATACGCAGTATTTT. This codes for CASSEDRGEDTQYF.

CDR3 nucleotide sequence: TGCGCCAGCAGCCCTCTTCCGGGACAGCAAGAGACCCAGTACTTC. Its protein product is CASSPLPGQQETQYF. The rearrangement links TRBV5-1 to TRBJ2-5; 7 bases are a match to TRBD1. From germline, CDR1 is SGHRS and CDR2 YFSETQ. J was trimmed by 2 bases and V by 4 bases; bases with no gene match: 8. This CDR3 region has 15 residues. The variable domain in full, with the rest retrieved from reference TRBV5-1 and TRBJ2-5, is KAGVTQTPRYLIKTRGQQVTLSCSPISGHRSVSWYQQTPGQGLQFLFEYFSETQRNKGNFPGRFSGRQFSNSRSEMNVSTLELGDSALYLCASSPLPGQQETQYFGPGTRLLVL.

This clone was seen a handful of times. The junction departs from the called germline gene at one end, perhaps through a read error. This rearrangement joins TRBV7-9 to TRBJ2-7, with 7 nucleotides matching TRBD2. CDR1 SEHNR and CDR2 FQNEAQ come from the germline V gene (reference sequence). The CDR3 sequence is 15 residues long. The CDR3 DNA reads as TGTGCCAGCAGCTTCACTGGGAGGGCCTCCTCCGAGCAGTACTTC. It translates to CASSFTGRASSEQYF.

This sequence joins TRBV29-1 and TRBJ2-3; D unclear. This CDR3 has 12 amino acids. Germline CDR1 is SQVTM and CDR2 is ANQGSEA. V was trimmed by 7 bases and J by 5 bases, leaving 13 bases between them. DNA of the CDR3: TGCAGCGCCTACATAGTTGGAGATACGCAGTATTTT. Translated, it gives CSAYIVGDTQYF.

There are a few counts of this clone. The chain couples TRBV25-1 to TRBJ2-7, with 10 positions matching TRBD1. V shed 2 bases and J 6 bases; nucleotides not matched to a gene: 7. Germline V gene sequence: CDR1 MGHDK, CDR2 SYGVNS. This CDR3 has 15 amino acids. The CDR3 spells CASSEGLGQGIEQYF. The CDR3 DNA follows: TGTGCCAGCAGTGAAGGCCTGGGACAGGGGATCGAGCAGTACTTC.

J is TRBJ2-3 and V is TRBV5-1, with D possibly matching TRBD2 (6 bases). Germline-derived CDR1 and CDR2 are SGHRS and YFSETQ. The CDR3 length is 15 residues. Trimming took 3 bases from V and 0 from J, leaving 11 bases between them. DNA for the CDR3: TGCGCCAGCAGCTCCGGGAGCCCTAGCACAGATACGCAGTATTTT. The encoded protein is CASSSGSPSTDTQYF.

This clone was seen only a few times. The rearrangement uses TRBV29-1 and TRBJ2-5, with D possibly being TRBD1 or TRBD2 (7 bases each). The CDR3 extends over 14 amino acids. Germline V lookup: CDR1 SQVTM, CDR2 ANQGSEA. V shed 6 bases and J shed 4 bases, with 18 bases lying between them. DNA for the CDR3: TGCAGCGTGGTCCTGGGAGGGGGCGGAGAGACCCAGTACTTC. Its protein product is CSVVLGGGGETQYF.

This clone was counted between two and nine times. The rearrangement joins TRBV29-1 to TRBJ2-1, with TRBD2 matching over 9 bases. Germline values: CDR1 SQVTM, CDR2 ANQGSEA. This CDR3 spans 13 amino acids. Trimming removed 8 bases from V and 4 bases from J; junction bases left unmatched: 6. The CDR3 here is CSYGLARYNEQFF. CDR3 sequence (DNA): TGCAGCTATGGACTAGCGAGATACAATGAGCAGTTCTTC.

The chain joins TRBV4-1 to TRBJ2-2; TRBD2 agrees at 8 bases. V trimming: 0 bases; J trimming: 6 bases; junction bases outside the gene matches: 6. Germline assignment: CDR1 MGHRA and CDR2 YSYEKL. The CDR3 contains 16 residues. The CDR3 loop is CASSQEGRLASGELFF. DNA of the CDR3: TGCGCCAGCAGCCAAGAAGGGAGACTAGCGTCCGGGGAGCTGTTTTTT.

This clone came up a few times. This rearrangement joins TRBV5-1 to TRBJ2-1, with 11 bases matching TRBD2. The CDR3 runs 18 residues. After removal of 2 bases from V and 0 bases from J, the junction contained 7 bases not matched to a gene. The germline V gene encodes CDR1 SGHRS and CDR2 YFSETQ. The CDR3, as DNA: TGCGCCAGCAGCTTAGTAGCGGGAGGGTCCAGCTCCTACAATGAGCAGTTCTTC. Translating it yields CASSLVAGGSSSYNEQFF. The complete variable domain, with remaining parts taken from reference TRBV5-1 and TRBJ2-1, reads KAGVTQTPRYLIKTRGQQVTLSCSPISGHRSVSWYQQTPGQGLQFLFEYFSETQRNKGNFPGRFSGRQFSNSRSEMNVSTLELGDSALYLCASSLVAGGSSSYNEQFFGPGTRLTVL.

This rearrangement joins TRBV28 to TRBJ2-7, with 10 bases lining up with TRBD2. The V gene end was trimmed by 7 bases and the J gene end by 2 bases; junction bases not matched to a gene: 11. The CDR3 runs 16 residues. In germline, CDR1 is MDHEN, CDR2 SYDVKM. The CDR3 is CASTTPSGRAPYEQYF. CDR3 bases: TGTGCCAGCACCACTCCCAGCGGGAGGGCACCCTACGAGCAGTACTTC.

V is TRBV5-1 and J is TRBJ2-1; either TRBD1 or TRBD2 may fit D (5 bases each). V was pared by 1 base and J by 4 bases, with 12 bases between. The CDR3 contains 15 residues. The germline V gene encodes CDR1 SGHRS and CDR2 YFSETQ. The CDR3 DNA is TGCGCCAGCAGCTTGTTAGGGACGAAGTACAATGAGCAGTTCTTC. Translating it yields CASSLLGTKYNEQFF.